These 21 T cell receptor beta chains were all obtained from the same sample, sequenced in a study of T cell responses to AZD1222 COVID-19 vaccine. Sequenced by immunoSEQ multiplex PCR; TCRdb stores in-frame clones only, minus some. Of 90,000 to 120,000 clones listed, 91% are singletons. The source was peripheral blood, collected on day 0 of AZD1222 vaccination. These receptors originate from an adult in good health.

The rearrangement uses TRBV9 and TRBJ2-1, with 10 nucleotides matching TRBD2. V lost 2 bases, J lost 5 bases, and 4 bases stayed unmatched. Germline V CDR1 and CDR2: SGDLS, YYNGEE. The CDR3 runs 15 residues. DNA of the CDR3: TGTGCCAGCAGCGTCGGGACTAGCGAGAACAATGAGCAGTTCTTC. Its protein product is CASSVGTSENNEQFF. The variable domain in full, with the rest retrieved from reference TRBV9 and TRBJ2-1, is DSGVTQTPKHLITATGQRVTLRCSPRSGDLSVYWYQQSLDQGLQFLIQYYNGEERAKGNILERFSAQQFPDLHSELNLSSLELGDSALYFCASSVGTSENNEQFFGPGTRLTVL.

V usage is TRBV6-1 and J usage is TRBJ1-1; D remains unclear. The V and J ends lost 2 bases and 2 bases respectively, with 3 bases between them. The CDR3 is 12 amino acids. Germline V lookup: CDR1 MNHNS, CDR2 SASEGT. CDR3 nucleotides: TGTGCCAGCAGTGAATTAAACACTGAAGCTTTCTTT. This codes for CASSELNTEAFF.

The rearrangement links TRBV4-3 to TRBJ1-2, with D uncertain. The CDR3 loop spans 11 amino acids. Trimming pared 0 bases from V and 13 bases from J, leaving 9 bases between. Germline CDR1 is LGHNA and CDR2 is YSLEER. The CDR3 region has the DNA TGCGCCAGCAGCCAAGAGTTCGGACTCACCTTC. Translated: CASSQEFGLTF.

V gene TRBV3-1 (or the pseudogene TRBV3-2) combines with J gene TRBJ2-6, with D possibly TRBD2 on 6 matching bases. This CDR3 region has 18 residues. Looked up from germline, CDR1 is LGHDT and CDR2 is YNNKEL (reference sequence). V shed 0 bases and J shed 0 bases, with 12 bases lying between them. The CDR3 reads CASSQEWEVTSGANVLTF. CDR3 nucleotides: TGTGCCAGCAGCCAAGAATGGGAGGTCACCTCTGGGGCCAACGTCCTGACTTTC.

This sequence joins TRBV4-2 and TRBJ2-7; 9 bases fit TRBD2. This CDR3 is 16 amino acids long. The V and J ends lost 4 bases and 2 bases, in that order; junction bases with no gene match: 9. Germline V gene data show CDR1 as LGHNA and CDR2 as YNFKEQ. The CDR3 region has the DNA TGTGCCAGCAGCCTCCGGCCGACTAGCGGCACCTACGAGCAGTACTTC. Translation gives CASSLRPTSGTYEQYF.

V and J are TRBV7-9 and TRBJ2-1; 10 nucleotides agree with TRBD1. This CDR3 contains 15 residues. Unmatched junction bases numbered 8, after V lost 5 bases and J lost 7 bases. The germline gives CDR1 SEHNR, CDR2 FQNEAQ (reference sequence). CDR3 sequence reads: CASSPTGGRRNEQFF. The CDR3 coding sequence is TGTGCCAGCAGCCCGACAGGGGGCAGGAGGAATGAGCAGTTCTTC.

V usage is TRBV7-8 and J usage is TRBJ1-2; 9 nucleotides match TRBD1. The CDR3 is 15 residues long. The V and J ends lost 1 base and 10 bases, in that order; junction bases with no gene match: 10. Germline values: CDR1 SGHVS, CDR2 FQNEAQ. CDR3 sequence: CASSLGLETGGTYTF. In nucleotides, the CDR3 is TGTGCCAGCAGCTTAGGCTTGGAGACAGGGGGTACCTACACCTTC.

The chain's CDR3 is CARKGFVGYEQYF. Here the CDR3 DNA reads TGTGCCAGGAAGGGGTTCGTGGGCTACGAGCAGTACTTC. The V gene is TRBV11-3, the J gene TRBJ2-7, with D perhaps matching TRBD1 (5 bases). Germline loops: CDR1 SGHNT, CDR2 YENEEA. V was pared by 9 bases and J by 3 bases, with 15 bases between. This CDR3 is built from 13 residues.

The chain couples TRBV5-6 to TRBJ2-7; TRBD1 or TRBD2 may be the D gene (5 bases each). This CDR3 spans 15 amino acids. V shed 2 bases and J shed 9 bases, with 21 bases lying between them. CDR1 and CDR2 (germline): SGHDT, YYEEEE. CDR3 sequence: CASSLTGTRSHAQYF. The CDR3 bases are TGTGCCAGCAGCTTAACCGGGACCAGGTCTCACGCGCAGTACTTC.

The V call is TRBV27, the J call TRBJ2-2; D ambiguous. The CDR3 loop spans 13 amino acids. Germline-derived CDR1 and CDR2 are MNHEY and SMNVEV (reference sequence). Trimming left V 0 bases short and J 4 bases short, with 3 bases between. The CDR3 loop is CASSLSITGELFF. CDR3 sequence (DNA): TGTGCCAGCAGTTTATCGATCACCGGGGAGCTGTTTTTT.

This chain joins TRBV19 and TRBJ2-2, with TRBD2 matching 14 bases. The ends lost 10 bases at V and 6 bases at J; junction bases unmatched: 4. CDR3 length: 14 residues. CDR1 LNHDA and CDR2 SQIVND come from the germline V gene (reference sequence). The DNA for the CDR3 is TGTGCCACTCAGACTAGCGGGGGGGCCGGGGAGCTGTTTTTT. Encoded protein: CATQTSGGAGELFF. The variable domain in full, with the rest retrieved from reference TRBV19 and TRBJ2-2, is DGGITQSPKYLFRKEGQNVTLSCEQNLNHDAMYWYRQDPGQGLRLIYYSQIVNDFQKGDIAEGYSVSREKKESFPLTVTSAQKNPTAFYLCATQTSGGAGELFFGEGSRLTVL.

A single count supports this clone. In nucleotides, the CDR3 is TGTGCCAGCAGCCCTCAGGACAGGGATGAAAAACTGTTTTTT. The encoded protein is CASSPQDRDEKLFF. The J gene is TRBJ1-4, the V gene TRBV3-1 (or the pseudogene TRBV3-2); the match to TRBD1 covers 8 bases. V lost 4 bases and J lost 6; bases outside the gene matches: 4. From germline, CDR1 is LGHDT and CDR2 YNNKEL (reference sequence). The CDR3 is made up of 14 amino acids.

This clone has a single count. This rearrangement joins TRBV28 to TRBJ2-6, with a possible D match to TRBD2 (6 bases). CDR1 and CDR2 (germline): MDHEN, SYDVKM. V gave up 6 bases and J gave up 0 bases, with 12 bases separating them. This CDR3 has 16 amino acids. The CDR3 DNA follows: TGTGCCAGCAGCCCGGGGAGGAGCTCTGGGGCCAACGTCCTGACTTTC. Its protein product is CASSPGRSSGANVLTF. The variable domain in full, with the rest retrieved from reference TRBV28 and TRBJ2-6, is DVKVTQSSRYLVKRTGEKVFLECVQDMDHENMFWYRQDPGLGLRLIYFSYDVKMKEKGDIPEGYSVSREKKERFSLILESASTNQTSMYLCASSPGRSSGANVLTFGAGSRLTVL.

This chain joins TRBV4-1 and TRBJ2-7; 8 nucleotides agree with TRBD1. The trim removed 2 bases at V and 3 bases at J, leaving 6 bases unmatched. Germline V gene lookup returns CDR1 MGHRA and CDR2 YSYEKL. The CDR3 consists of 15 residues. This CDR3 reads CASSQRRDRSYEQYF. The CDR3 DNA sequence: TGCGCCAGCAGCCAACGAAGGGACAGGAGCTACGAGCAGTACTTC.

The sample holds one count of this clone. The J gene is TRBJ2-2, the V gene TRBV9; TRBD1 is a possible D gene (6 bases). V lost 6 bases, J lost 7 bases, and 13 bases lay in between. This CDR3 spans 13 amino acids. CDR1 and CDR2 (germline): SGDLS, YYNGEE. The DNA of the CDR3 is TGTGCCAGCACCCAGGGGATCGACGGGGAGCTGTTTTTT. This encodes CASTQGIDGELFF.

The rearrangement uses TRBV2 and TRBJ1-3; D not resolved. The CDR3 extends over 13 amino acids. Trimming cost V 3 bases and J 0 bases, with 3 bases left between them. CDR1 SNHLY and CDR2 FYNNEI come from the germline V gene. CDR3 region: CASSESSGNTIYF. CDR3 nucleotide sequence: TGTGCCAGCAGTGAGAGCTCTGGAAACACCATATATTTT.

This clone was picked up one time. This chain links TRBV5-4 with TRBJ2-3, with TRBD2 matching over 9 bases. Germline assignment: CDR1 SGHNT and CDR2 YYREEE (reference sequence). The CDR3 has 15 residues. V dropped 0 bases and J dropped 4; count of bases not matched to a gene: 3. The CDR3 reads CASSLGGGAPDTQYF. CDR3 in DNA: TGTGCCAGCAGCTTGGGCGGGGGGGCCCCAGATACGCAGTATTTT.

This chain connects TRBV27 to TRBJ2-7; D is possibly TRBD1 (5 bases). The CDR3 is 15 residues long. Germline V gene sequence: CDR1 MNHEY, CDR2 SMNVEV (reference sequence). Trimming left V 4 bases short and J 1 base short, with 14 bases between. The CDR3: CASSSRQLRSYEQYF. CDR3 DNA sequence: TGTGCCAGCAGTTCTAGACAGCTTCGATCCTACGAGCAGTACTTC.

This clone has more than one count but fewer than ten. The chain employs TRBV7-9 and TRBJ2-3; D tentatively fits TRBD1 or TRBD2 (6 bases each). V was shortened by 5 bases and J by 1 base, with 16 bases between the two germline ends. The CDR3 sequence is 16 residues long. Germline assignment: CDR1 SEHNR and CDR2 FQNEAQ (reference sequence). The CDR3 region is CASSPRGDLGTDTQYF. The CDR3 nucleotides are TGTGCCAGCAGCCCTAGGGGGGACCTAGGCACAGATACGCAGTATTTT.

The chain carries TRBV7-2 and TRBJ2-2; D unclear. The CDR3 spans 16 residues. CDR1 and CDR2 from the germline V gene are SGHTA and FQGNSA. The germline V and J ends were trimmed by 2 bases and 2 bases, with 12 bases remaining between them. In DNA form, the CDR3 reads TGTGCCAGCAGCTTAAGTGGTCAGCCCAACACCGGGGAGCTGTTTTTT. Translated: CASSLSGQPNTGELFF.

The V and J genes are TRBV3-1 (or the pseudogene TRBV3-2) and TRBJ1-1, with a possible D match to TRBD1 (6 bases). The CDR3 length is 14 residues. Germline CDR1 reads LGHDT; CDR2 reads YNNKEL (reference sequence). V was clipped by 3 bases and J by 7 bases, with 15 bases between them. The CDR3, as DNA: TGTGCCAGCAGCCATGGGGGCAGACCACTTGAAGCTTTCTTT. Translated: CASSHGGRPLEAFF.